The 12 T cell receptor beta chains reported below all come from one sample, sequenced in a study of blood T cell repertoires in COVID-19. Generated by immunoSEQ multiplex PCR, the TCRdb table keeps only in-frame clones and is missing some. The sample lists almost 350,000 clones, roughly 90% occurring once. Material for sequencing was peripheral blood. These receptors originate from a woman between 55 and 75 years old with COVID-19, enrolled during active disease.

V is TRBV9 and J is TRBJ2-1; 10 nucleotides line up with TRBD1. Losses at the gene ends were 5 bases for V and 7 bases for J; bases not matched to a gene: 12. The CDR3 runs to 16 residues. Germline V gene data show CDR1 as SGDLS and CDR2 as YYNGEE. The CDR3 reads CASSLLGQGNRNEQFF. The DNA for the CDR3 is TGTGCCAGCAGTCTCCTGGGACAGGGGAACAGAAATGAGCAGTTCTTC.

This sequence joins TRBV9 and TRBJ2-7, with 8 bases aligning to TRBD2. The CDR3 has 17 amino acids. With 0 bases clipped from V and 2 bases from J, the junction kept 10 bases outside the gene matches. CDR1 SGDLS and CDR2 YYNGEE come from the germline V gene. In DNA form, the CDR3 reads TGTGCCAGCAGCGTAGGGGCCGGGGGGGGCGGCCCCTACGAGCAGTACTTC. It specifies CASSVGAGGGGPYEQYF.

This chain links TRBV28 with TRBJ2-2; 7 bases map to TRBD2. Germline V gene lookup returns CDR1 MDHEN and CDR2 SYDVKM. The J segment lost 1 base and the V segment lost 7 bases, leaving 6 bases of the junction unmatched. The CDR3 covers 15 residues. The CDR3, as DNA: TGTGCCAGCATCGGCGGGGGACTGAACACCGGGGAGCTGTTTTTT. Translated: CASIGGGLNTGELFF.

This chain uses TRBV5-1 with TRBJ2-3, with D maybe TRBD2 (5 bases). Germline CDR1 reads SGHRS; CDR2 reads YFSETQ. The CDR3 loop spans 13 amino acids. V was clipped by 3 bases and J by 3 bases, with 8 bases between them. CDR3: CASSWRRTDTQYF. DNA for the CDR3: TGCGCCAGCAGCTGGCGGAGGACAGATACGCAGTATTTT.

This chain uses TRBV2 with TRBJ2-5; a weak D match, TRBD1 (6 bases). V lost 8 bases and J lost 9, with 16 bases in between. The CDR3 has 12 residues. The germline gives CDR1 SNHLY, CDR2 FYNNEI. In DNA form, the CDR3 reads TGTGCCAGCCGGGGAGAGGGGGTGGCCCAGTACTTC. Translation gives CASRGEGVAQYF.

The rearrangement links TRBV5-1 to TRBJ1-2; 10 bases align to TRBD1. With V trimmed by 5 bases and J by 4 bases, 8 bases remained unmatched. The germline gives CDR1 SGHRS, CDR2 YFSETQ. The CDR3 loop spans 15 amino acids. The CDR3 bases are TGCGCCAGCAGTACAACGGGACAGGGGCCCTATGGCTACACCTTC. Translation gives CASSTTGQGPYGYTF.

The genes are TRBV5-4 and TRBJ2-5; tentatively, D is TRBD1 (6 bases). Germline V CDR1 and CDR2: SGHNT, YYREEE (reference sequence). This CDR3 is built from 14 residues. Trimming took 3 bases from V and 5 from J, leaving 14 bases between them. CDR3 sequence: CASSSTQGRETQYF. CDR3 nucleotides: TGTGCCAGCAGCTCCACTCAGGGGCGGGAGACCCAGTACTTC.

V usage is TRBV5-1 and J usage is TRBJ2-1, with 14 bases matching TRBD2. The junction had 2 bases not matched to a gene; V was cut back by 4 bases and J by 5 bases. The CDR3 contains 15 residues. Germline V gene lookup returns CDR1 SGHRS and CDR2 YFSETQ. CDR3 sequence reads: CASSRTSGGNNEQFF. DNA for the CDR3: TGCGCCAGCAGCCGGACTAGCGGGGGGAACAATGAGCAGTTCTTC. Full variable domain (remainder filled in from reference TRBV5-1 and TRBJ2-1): KAGVTQTPRYLIKTRGQQVTLSCSPISGHRSVSWYQQTPGQGLQFLFEYFSETQRNKGNFPGRFSGRQFSNSRSEMNVSTLELGDSALYLCASSRTSGGNNEQFFGPGTRLTVL.

V and J are TRBV15 and TRBJ2-1; 8 nucleotides agree with TRBD1. Germline V gene sequence: CDR1 LNHNV, CDR2 YYDKDF (reference sequence). CDR3 length equals 17 residues. V shed 2 bases and J 4 bases; nucleotides not matched to a gene: 10. CDR3 loop: CATSRSGGQAHYNEQFF. The CDR3 DNA follows: TGTGCCACCAGCAGATCCGGGGGACAGGCGCATTACAATGAGCAGTTCTTC.

The rearrangement uses TRBV19 and TRBJ1-1, with D perhaps matching TRBD1 (5 bases). Trimming removed 6 bases at V and 1 base at J, with 12 bases between. CDR1 LNHDA and CDR2 SQIVND come from the germline V gene (reference sequence). The CDR3 is 14 residues long. The CDR3 coding sequence is TGTGCCAGTAGCATGTCGGGGGGGAACACTGAAGCTTTCTTT. It specifies CASSMSGGNTEAFF.

The chain is built from TRBV25-1 and TRBJ2-3; tentative D call: TRBD1 (6 bases). The CDR3 is 15 amino acids. With 2 bases removed from V and 2 bases from J, the gap between germline ends came to 11 bases. Germline values: CDR1 MGHDK, CDR2 SYGVNS. This chain's CDR3 is CASSEGQPLTDTQYF. The DNA of the CDR3 is TGTGCCAGCAGTGAAGGACAGCCGCTCACAGATACGCAGTATTTT.

V gene TRBV4-1 combines with J gene TRBJ2-2, with unresolved D. Germline V gives CDR1 MGHRA, CDR2 YSYEKL. The V and J ends lost 2 bases and 0 bases respectively, with 7 bases between them. The CDR3 length is 15 residues. The CDR3 DNA reads as TGCGCCAGCAGCCAACGACATTCGAACACCGGGGAGCTGTTTTTT. Its protein product is CASSQRHSNTGELFF.